This TCR beta chain was found in a study of T cell responses to AZD1222 COVID-19 vaccine. Study findings and constraints: When two AZD1222 doses had been given, Spike-specific TCR breadth and depth rose. Variant regions that are unmutated are reportedly the target of nearly half of spike-specific TCRs. Repertoires in all cases were sampled only once the peak T cell response had passed.

Produced via immunoSEQ multiplex PCR; TCRdb's table is partial and in-frame only. The table records roughly 140,000 clones, 90% to 95% of them present only once. Of note for this clone: Its matching antigen is unknown.

The CDR3 covers 12 residues. Here the sequenced sample was peripheral blood, taken 28 days after the second AZD1222 dose. The TCR comes from an adult who received the AZD1222 COVID-19 vaccine. The V and J genes are TRBV21-1 and TRBJ1-1. TRBV21-1 is classified as a pseudogene. In DNA, the CDR3 is TGTGCCAGCAGCAAAGTTGAGTTTGAAGCTTTCTTT. Translating it yields CASSKVEFEAFF.